This T cell receptor (beta chain) comes out of a study of T cell repertoires in cytomegalovirus infection. Study as a whole: Indications of both CMV infection and matching HLA type were provided by public TCR beta signatures. Study-level results: Clonotype analysis showed dominance of the ex vivo response by HLA-C-restricted CMV-specific TCR beta clonotypes.

This clonotype occurred a few times. As yet, its antigen is unknown. TCRdb fed the reads into MiXCR, producing one record per CDR3 protein. The sample has around 530,000 distinct CDR3 sequences, approximately 15% seen once. V was shortened by 0 bases and J by 6 bases, with 14 bases between the two germline ends. This CDR3 has 15 amino acids. Germline assignment: CDR1 LGHDT and CDR2 YNNKEL (reference sequence). Material: CD8+ T cells from PBMCs. This chain joins TRBV3-1 and TRBJ1-2, with D unclear. The source is a human donor in good health (CMV status not recorded). Some clones in this sample may be carry-over from other donors' samples. This CDR3 reads CASSQDWVGVDGYTF. The CDR3, as DNA: TGTGCCAGCAGCCAAGATTGGGTAGGAGTCGATGGCTACACCTTC.